The 8 T cell receptor beta chains below come from one sample, sequenced in a study of blood T cell repertoires in COVID-19. TCRdb's copy holds only in-frame clones and misses some; the assay was immunoSEQ multiplex PCR. The table includes some 50,000 clones, around 80% detected once. Material: peripheral blood. All receptors come from a man in his fifties with acute or convalescent COVID-19.

A few counts support this clone. The genes are TRBV7-8 and TRBJ1-3, with 7 bases that match TRBD1. Germline V gene sequence: CDR1 SGHVS, CDR2 FQNEAQ. The CDR3 runs to 14 residues. V was clipped by 1 base and J by 4 bases; unmatched bases: 1. The CDR3: CASSLGTGGNTIYF. The CDR3, as DNA: TGTGCCAGCAGCTTAGGGACAGGAGGAAACACCATATATTTT.

The V call is TRBV7-2, the J call TRBJ2-7, with D possibly matching TRBD2 (6 bases). This CDR3 has 15 residues. Germline V gene sequence: CDR1 SGHTA, CDR2 FQGNSA. With 4 bases removed from V and 7 bases from J, the gap between germline ends came to 20 bases. The chain's CDR3 is CASSSFGGAGWEQYF. CDR3 DNA: TGTGCCAGCAGCTCCTTTGGCGGGGCTGGGTGGGAGCAGTACTTC.

The J gene is TRBJ2-2, the V gene TRBV19; TRBD2 agrees at 8 bases. The CDR3 covers 15 residues. Germline V CDR1 and CDR2: LNHDA, SQIVND (reference sequence). Germline trimming cut 7 bases from V and 1 base from J; bases unmatched to any gene: 5. CDR3 DNA: TGTGCCAGTACAACTAGCGGAGAGAACACCGGGGAGCTGTTTTTT. Amino acid sequence: CASTTSGENTGELFF. Full variable domain (remainder filled in from reference TRBV19 and TRBJ2-2): DGGITQSPKYLFRKEGQNVTLSCEQNLNHDAMYWYRQDPGQGLRLIYYSQIVNDFQKGDIAEGYSVSREKKESFPLTVTSAQKNPTAFYLCASTTSGENTGELFFGEGSRLTVL.

The CDR3 bases are TGTGCCAGTAGTATCGGGCCTAGCGGATCCTACGAGCAGTACTTC. Its protein is CASSIGPSGSYEQYF. The rearrangement joins TRBV19 to TRBJ2-7; TRBD2 aligns across 7 bases. The germline V gene encodes CDR1 LNHDA and CDR2 SQIVND (reference sequence). This CDR3 has 15 residues. Germline trimming cut 3 bases from V and 1 base from J; bases unmatched to any gene: 6.

The chain has TRBV6-1 and TRBJ1-4; a weak D match, TRBD1 (6 bases). The germline V and J ends were trimmed by 4 bases and 3 bases, with 15 bases remaining between them. There are 16 residues in the CDR3. The germline V gene encodes CDR1 MNHNS and CDR2 SASEGT. Written as DNA, the CDR3 is TGTGCCAGCAGTGTACAGGGCCCCGGGTCTAATGAAAAACTGTTTTTT. As protein: CASSVQGPGSNEKLFF.

This clone has a handful of counts. This chain connects TRBV9 to TRBJ1-5; D not resolved. The CDR3 runs 12 residues. Germline V CDR1 and CDR2: SGDLS, YYNGEE. The V gene lost 5 bases and the J gene lost 6 bases, with 9 bases spanning the gap. CDR3 nucleotide sequence: TGTGCCAGCAGGCCTTCGGGTCAGCCCCAGCATTTT. Its translation: CASRPSGQPQHF.

This clone has only one observation. This chain connects TRBV7-3 to TRBJ2-3; 9 bases agree with TRBD2. V shed 5 bases and J 13 bases; nucleotides not matched to a gene: 13. In germline, CDR1 is SGHTA, CDR2 FQGTGA. The CDR3 is 14 residues long. The CDR3 DNA sequence: TGTGCCAGCAGCCCGGGACTAGCTTCCCCCCCCGAGTATTTT. Translated, it gives CASSPGLASPPEYF.

The chain is built from TRBV7-9 and TRBJ2-3; D is unclear. CDR1 is SEHNR, CDR2 FQNEAQ, per germline (reference sequence). This CDR3 is 14 amino acids long. V gave up 0 bases and J gave up 1 base, with 5 bases separating them. In nucleotides, the CDR3 is TGTGCCAGCAGCTTAGCAGGAGGCACAGATACGCAGTATTTT. Encoded protein: CASSLAGGTDTQYF.